This TCR beta chain was obtained from a study of blood T cell repertoires in COVID-19. On the study more broadly: Donors in the United States, Italy and Spain gave samples during acute or convalescent COVID-19. PBMCs, B-cell-depleted T cells, or T cells were the source of the cDNA or gDNA that made up the material.

V gave up 4 bases and J gave up 2 bases, with 9 bases separating them. The CDR3 covers 13 residues. Per the germline V gene, CDR1 is LNHNV and CDR2 is YYDKDF (reference sequence). Per the study methods: Using reference gene primer amplification, nucleated cell counts were estimated. The protocol was immunoSEQ multiplex PCR, while the TCRdb copy is restricted to in-frame clones and leaves out a portion. V and J calls and clone size come straight from that table; D and trimming were deduced from the DNA. The sample holds under 250,000 clones, less than 90% seen once. The sequence came from a woman aged 40 to 50 who had recovered from COVID-19. The sample taken for sequencing was peripheral blood. The chain joins TRBV15 to TRBJ2-7; D remains unclear. This chain's CDR3 is CATSNLQTYEQYF. The CDR3 DNA sequence: TGTGCCACCAGCAACCTCCAGACCTACGAGCAGTACTTC.